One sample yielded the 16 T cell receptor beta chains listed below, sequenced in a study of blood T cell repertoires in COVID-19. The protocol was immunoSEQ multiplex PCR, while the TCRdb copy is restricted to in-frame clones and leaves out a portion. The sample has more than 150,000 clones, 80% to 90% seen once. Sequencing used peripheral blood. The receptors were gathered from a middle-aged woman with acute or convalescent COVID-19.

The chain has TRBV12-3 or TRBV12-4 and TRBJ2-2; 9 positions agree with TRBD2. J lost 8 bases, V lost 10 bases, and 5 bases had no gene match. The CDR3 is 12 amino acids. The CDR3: CAIWTSAGELFF. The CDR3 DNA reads TGTGCCATCTGGACTAGCGCTGGGGAGCTGTTTTTT.

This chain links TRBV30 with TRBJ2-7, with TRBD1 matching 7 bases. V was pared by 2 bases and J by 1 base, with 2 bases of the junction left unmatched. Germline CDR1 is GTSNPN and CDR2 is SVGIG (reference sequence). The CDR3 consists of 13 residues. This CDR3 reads CAWSNRGSYEQYF. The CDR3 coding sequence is TGTGCCTGGAGTAACAGGGGATCCTACGAGCAGTACTTC.

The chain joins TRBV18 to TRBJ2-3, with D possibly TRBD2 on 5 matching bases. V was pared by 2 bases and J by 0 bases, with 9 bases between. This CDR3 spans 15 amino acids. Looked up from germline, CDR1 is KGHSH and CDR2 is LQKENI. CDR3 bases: TGTGCCAGCTCACCAGTAAGGACTAGCACAGATACGCAGTATTTT. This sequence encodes CASSPVRTSTDTQYF.

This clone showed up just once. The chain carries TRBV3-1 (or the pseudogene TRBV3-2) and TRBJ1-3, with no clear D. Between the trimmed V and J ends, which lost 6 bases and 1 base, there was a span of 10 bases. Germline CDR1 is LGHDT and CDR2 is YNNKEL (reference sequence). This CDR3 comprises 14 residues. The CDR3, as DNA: TGTGCCAGCAGTACAACGGGGTCTGGAAACACCATATATTTT. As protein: CASSTTGSGNTIYF.

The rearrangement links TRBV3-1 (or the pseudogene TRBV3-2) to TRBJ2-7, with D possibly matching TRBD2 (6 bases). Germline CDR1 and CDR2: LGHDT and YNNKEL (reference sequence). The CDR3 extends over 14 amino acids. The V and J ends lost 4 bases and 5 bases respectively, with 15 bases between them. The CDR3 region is CASSPIELANEQYF. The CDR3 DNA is TGTGCCAGCAGCCCCATAGAACTAGCTAACGAGCAGTACTTC.

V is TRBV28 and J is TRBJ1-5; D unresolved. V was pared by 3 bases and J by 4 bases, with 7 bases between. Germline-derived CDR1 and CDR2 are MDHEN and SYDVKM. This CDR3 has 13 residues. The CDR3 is CASSFTGNQPQHF. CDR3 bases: TGTGCCAGCAGTTTTACCGGGAATCAGCCCCAGCATTTT. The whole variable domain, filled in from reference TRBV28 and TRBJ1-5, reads DVKVTQSSRYLVKRTGEKVFLECVQDMDHENMFWYRQDPGLGLRLIYFSYDVKMKEKGDIPEGYSVSREKKERFSLILESASTNQTSMYLCASSFTGNQPQHFGDGTRLSIL.

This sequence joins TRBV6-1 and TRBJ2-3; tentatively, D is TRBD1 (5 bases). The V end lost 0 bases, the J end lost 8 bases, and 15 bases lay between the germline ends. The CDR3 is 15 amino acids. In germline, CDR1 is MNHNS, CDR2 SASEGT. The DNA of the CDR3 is TGTGCCAGCAGTGAAGCTCCCAGATTGGGGCTTACGCAGTATTTT. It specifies CASSEAPRLGLTQYF.

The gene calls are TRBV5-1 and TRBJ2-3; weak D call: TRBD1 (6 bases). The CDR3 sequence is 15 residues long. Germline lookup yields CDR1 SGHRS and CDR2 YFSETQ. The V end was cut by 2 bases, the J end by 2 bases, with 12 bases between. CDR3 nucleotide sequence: TGCGCCAGCAGCTTTGGGGGCGAGAACACAGATACGCAGTATTTT. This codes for CASSFGGENTDTQYF.

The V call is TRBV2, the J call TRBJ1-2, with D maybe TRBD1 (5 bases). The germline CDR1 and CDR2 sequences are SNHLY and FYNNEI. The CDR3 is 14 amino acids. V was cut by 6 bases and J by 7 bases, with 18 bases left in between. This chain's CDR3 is CASRDQGFSGGYTF. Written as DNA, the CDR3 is TGTGCCAGCAGGGATCAGGGATTCTCAGGTGGCTACACCTTC.

CDR3 in DNA: TGTGCCAGCATTCGGAACACTGAAGCTTTCTTT. Amino acid sequence: CASIRNTEAFF. The V gene is TRBV6-5, the J gene TRBJ1-1; D uncertain. CDR1 is MNHEY, CDR2 SVGAGI, per germline. V lost 7 bases, J lost 1 base, and 4 bases lay in between. The CDR3 loop spans 11 amino acids.

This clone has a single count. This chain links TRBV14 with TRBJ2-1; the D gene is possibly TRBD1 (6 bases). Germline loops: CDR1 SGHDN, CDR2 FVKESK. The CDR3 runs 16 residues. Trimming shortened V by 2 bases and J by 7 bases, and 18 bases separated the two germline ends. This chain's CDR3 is CASSQTSAGVWNEQFF. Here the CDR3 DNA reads TGTGCCAGCAGCCAAACCTCGGCAGGGGTATGGAATGAGCAGTTCTTC.

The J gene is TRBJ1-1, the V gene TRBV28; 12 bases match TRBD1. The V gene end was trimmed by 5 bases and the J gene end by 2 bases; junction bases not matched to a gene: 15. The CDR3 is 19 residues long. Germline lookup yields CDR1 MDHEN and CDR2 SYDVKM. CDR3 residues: CASSLFARGQGARNTEAFF. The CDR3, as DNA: TGTGCCAGCAGTCTTTTCGCCAGGGGACAGGGGGCGCGAAACACTGAAGCTTTCTTT.

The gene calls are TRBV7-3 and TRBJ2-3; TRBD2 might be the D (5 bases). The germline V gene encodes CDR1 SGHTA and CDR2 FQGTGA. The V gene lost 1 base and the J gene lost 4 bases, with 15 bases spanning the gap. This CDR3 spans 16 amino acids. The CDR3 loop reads CASSLIGRGSADTQYF. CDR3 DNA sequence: TGTGCCAGCAGCTTAATAGGTCGGGGAAGCGCAGATACGCAGTATTTT.

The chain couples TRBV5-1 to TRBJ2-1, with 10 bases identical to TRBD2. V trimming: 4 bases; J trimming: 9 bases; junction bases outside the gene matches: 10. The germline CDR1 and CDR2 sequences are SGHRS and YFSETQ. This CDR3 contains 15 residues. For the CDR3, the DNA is TGCGCCAGCAGCCGAGCGGGAGGGCCGGGTCTTGAGCAGTTCTTC. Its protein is CASSRAGGPGLEQFF.

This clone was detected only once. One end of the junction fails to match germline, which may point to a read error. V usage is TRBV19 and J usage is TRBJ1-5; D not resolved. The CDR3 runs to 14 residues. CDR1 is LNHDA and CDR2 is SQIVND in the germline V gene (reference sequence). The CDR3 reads CATSRHNSNQPQHF. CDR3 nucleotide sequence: TGCGCCACGTCGAGGCACAATAGCAATCAGCCCCAGCATTTT.

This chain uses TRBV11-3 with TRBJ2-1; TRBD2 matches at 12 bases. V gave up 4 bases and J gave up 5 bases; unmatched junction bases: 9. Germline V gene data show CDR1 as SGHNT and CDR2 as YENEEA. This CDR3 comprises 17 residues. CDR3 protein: CASSWDRLAGVDNEQFF. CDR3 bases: TGTGCCAGCAGCTGGGACCGACTAGCGGGAGTTGACAATGAGCAGTTCTTC.